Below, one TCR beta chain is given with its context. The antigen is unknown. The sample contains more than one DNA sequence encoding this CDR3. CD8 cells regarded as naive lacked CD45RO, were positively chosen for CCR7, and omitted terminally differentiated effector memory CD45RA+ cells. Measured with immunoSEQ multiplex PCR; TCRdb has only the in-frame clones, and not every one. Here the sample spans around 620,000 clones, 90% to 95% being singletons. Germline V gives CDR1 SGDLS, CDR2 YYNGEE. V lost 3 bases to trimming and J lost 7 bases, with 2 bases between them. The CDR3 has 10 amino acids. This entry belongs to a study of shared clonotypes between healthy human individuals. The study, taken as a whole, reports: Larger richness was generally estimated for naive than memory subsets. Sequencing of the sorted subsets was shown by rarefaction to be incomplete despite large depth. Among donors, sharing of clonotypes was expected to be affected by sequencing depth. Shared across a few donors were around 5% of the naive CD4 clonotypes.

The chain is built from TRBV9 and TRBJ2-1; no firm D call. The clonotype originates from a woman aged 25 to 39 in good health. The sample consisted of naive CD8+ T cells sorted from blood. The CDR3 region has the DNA TGTGCCAGCAGCGGTAATGAGCAGTTCTTC. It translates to CASSGNEQFF.